The rows below give T cell receptor beta chains drawn from one sample of a study of shared clonotypes between healthy human individuals. Assay used: immunoSEQ multiplex PCR; TCRdb lists only in-frame clones, some missing. The data contain about 560,000 clones, around three quarters of them singletons. Sequencing was carried out using PBMCs. Every receptor here comes from a woman aged 40 to 50 in good health. Some clones in this sample may be carry-over from other donors' samples. Each CDR3 is given with its conserved first and last residue. Each record gives: D gene, J gene, CDR3 length, clone size, V gene, CDR3 protein, CDR3 DNA. D genes are given only for firm matches. For some rows the clone size is stated as once, few or many, or as a class when expanded; others skip it.

>TRBD2|TRBJ2-7|16|many|TRBV27
CASRDRKAGGFHEQYF
TGTGCCAGCCGAGATCGGAAAGCGGGAGGATTCCACGAGCAGTACTTC
>TRBD1|TRBJ1-4|16|once|TRBV10-2
CASSPGQPKTGEKLFF
TGCGCCAGCAGTCCGGGACAGCCTAAAACAGGGGAAAAACTGTTTTTT
>TRBD2|TRBJ2-1|17|NA|TRBV27
CASSFSSGGVSYNEQFF
TGTGCCAGCAGTTTTTCCAGCGGGGGCGTCTCCTACAATGAGCAGTTCTTC
>NA|TRBJ2-3|11|NA|TRBV7-2
CASAVPDTQYF
TGTGCCAGCGCAGTCCCGGATACGCAGTATTTT
>TRBD2|TRBJ2-1|13|NA|TRBV30
CAWSGLGGNEQFF
TGTGCCTGGAGTGGTCTGGGAGGGAATGAGCAGTTCTTC
>NA|TRBJ2-3|16|NA|TRBV29-1
CSVSFRANFGTDTQYF
TGCAGCGTTTCCTTCCGAGCGAACTTCGGCACAGATACGCAGTATTTT
>TRBD1|TRBJ2-7|11|NA|TRBV30
CASRDSYEQYF
TGTGCCAGCCGGGACAGCTACGAGCAGTACTTC
>TRBD2|TRBJ2-2|18|few|TRBV2
CASTPGLAGRTGTGELFF
TGTGCCAGCACCCCGGGACTAGCGGGACGAACCGGCACCGGGGAGCTGTTTTTT
>NA|TRBJ2-1|15|once|TRBV5-8
CASSLGVSSYNEQFF
TGTGCCAGCAGCTTGGGGGTTAGCTCCTACAATGAGCAGTTCTTC
>NA|TRBJ2-7|11|NA|TRBV2
CASSVGYEQYF
TGTGCCAGCAGTGTAGGTTACGAGCAGTACTTC
>NA|TRBJ2-3|13|NA|TRBV19
CASSAEGTDTQYF
TGTGCCAGTAGTGCCGAAGGCACAGATACGCAGTATTTT